This T cell receptor (beta chain) was recovered during a study of radiation and T cells in renal cell carcinoma. Findings and limits, study-wide: From baseline, blood top tumor clonotypes peaked at 2 weeks post-radiation. Without pretreatment biopsies, baseline tumor clonotype presence was undetermined.

J was trimmed by 4 bases and V by 1 base; bases with no gene match: 8. There are 16 residues in the CDR3. The germline V gene encodes CDR1 SGHAT and CDR2 FQNNGV. Regarding time point: baseline pretreatment blood. Specified treatment: 15 Gy SBRT to primary tumor, nephrectomy 4 weeks later. Radiation-treated patients gave blood at baseline, week 2 and week 4. This clone was seen once. Its antigen is unknown. The data were produced by immunoSEQ multiplex PCR, yet TCRdb's version contains in-frame clones alone and is incomplete. The sample records 150,000 or so clones, around 89% being singletons. This receptor was identified in a woman in her sixties or seventies with renal cell carcinoma. The chain carries TRBV11-2 and TRBJ2-7; 9 bases match TRBD1. Specimen: blood, collected from a patient whose treatment included radiotherapy and nephrectomy. The CDR3 sequence is CASSLVAWDRDYEQYF. DNA for the CDR3: TGTGCCAGCAGCTTAGTTGCGTGGGACAGGGATTACGAGCAGTACTTC.